These T cell receptor beta chains were read from a single sample in a study of cytomegalovirus exposure and HLA in healthy donors. Profiling relied on immunoSEQ multiplex PCR, and the TCRdb table lists in-frame clones only, not all of them. The repertoire holds nearly 200,000 clones, with 70% to 85% as singletons. Material: PBMCs. The receptor set was obtained from a boy aged 2 to 9 in good health and CMV-seronegative. The conserved cysteine and the conserved F or W are not part of the CDR3 here. Fields, in order: V gene, D gene, CDR3 protein. D genes are given only for firm matches.

>TRBV5-1|-
ASSLSGTPGAGNTIY
>TRBV13|-
ASSLRTVVSSGNTIY
>TRBV4-3|-
ASSQVVQGGELF
>TRBV27|TRBD1
ASSLTGTGANEQF
>TRBV2|TRBD1
ASSSLQGARSQPQH
>TRBV5-1|-
ASSLEGQNTEAF
>TRBV25-1|-
ASSEYKGETQY
>TRBV6-1|TRBD2
ASSEKWRGGYVETQY
>TRBV4-1|-
ASSQVGQEGRANEKLF
>TRBV11-2|-
ASSLGTGRGAEAF
>TRBV7-9|-
ASSLNSFTSTDTQY
>TRBV7-9|TRBD1
ASSPSAGTGYNEQF
>TRBV4-1|-
ASSQERRGLSGYT
>TRBV19|-
ASSIIDSPLGQY
>TRBV9|-
ASSPQQVPSSYNEQF
>TRBV11-1|-
ASSLRYGRIRPGELF
>TRBV5-6|-
ASSSGVGETQY
>TRBV4-2|-
ASSRGLVTDTQY
>TRBV19|-
ASSLQAPGGQPQH
>TRBV18|TRBD1
ASSSRTGENEQY
>TRBV6-5|-
ASSYGGST
>TRBV27|TRBD1
ASRTGLKGANTGELF
>TRBV7-2|-
ASSLGRYANTGELF
>TRBV6-1|TRBD1
ASTADRSYQETQY
>TRBV9|-
ASSVDSGSYNEQF
>TRBV7-9|-
ASSQKGQGLSSGANVLT
>TRBV27|TRBD1
ASRTGINEQF
>TRBV2|-
ASRLGLASSTDTQY
>TRBV15|TRBD2
ATSRDFPLGRGVYNEQF
>TRBV7-9|TRBD2
ASSLGPGGTSYNEQF
>TRBV10-3|-
AISDFSAGAAYEQY
>TRBV27|TRBD1
ASSLGQGVGLYNSPLH
>TRBV7-8|TRBD2
ASSPRGVHNEQF
>TRBV18|-
ASSPIDTRALGEKLF
>TRBV7-2|TRBD2
ASSTTSSYNEQF
>TRBV7-2|-
ASSLYGGANYGYT
>TRBV29-1|-
SAADSQLAKNIQY
>TRBV19|TRBD1
ASRTGRGTEAF
>TRBV7-9|TRBD1
ASSYRGQEKLF
>TRBV4-2|TRBD1
ASSSRGRDRGNQPQH
>TRBV5-1|-
ASSSPPLEGETQY
>TRBV5-6|TRBD1
ASSLEGQFSYSGNTIY
>TRBV19|TRBD1
ASSIPGTGKETQY
>TRBV2|-
ASSERASGIHGYT
>TRBV9|-
ASSPRLPSTDTQY
>TRBV19|TRBD2
ASSIGAGGIYNEQF
>TRBV5-6|TRBD1
ASSLGLGGKETQY
>TRBV7-9|-
ASSRTVAYNEQF
>TRBV7-3|-
ASSPQGTDTQY
>TRBV4-3|TRBD2
ASSQEVGRAGGPSSYNEQF
>TRBV5-1|-
ASSLGQVNTGELF